This T cell receptor (beta chain) was documented in a study of response to subunit inactivated influenza vaccine. Study-wide findings and caveats: Few additional T cells are recruited per seasonal influenza vaccination, authors suggested.

The germline V gene encodes CDR1 DFQATT and CDR2 SNEGSKA (reference sequence). The CDR3 covers 15 residues. The V end was cut by 3 bases, the J end by 11 bases, with 25 bases between. MiXCR, applied by TCRdb to the RT-PCR reads, yields one record per CDR3 protein. In the table there are about 500,000 distinct CDR3 sequences, approximately 15% of which are singletons. A remark on this clonotype: Its antigen is unidentified.

This chain joins TRBV20-1 and TRBJ1-2; TRBD1 is a possible D gene (6 bases). This receptor was taken from a man aged 50-75 years who received an inactivated influenza vaccine. The input for sequencing was CD4+ T cells sorted from PBMCs, taken less than 25 months after vaccination. For the CDR3, the DNA is TGCAGTGCTAGTTTTCCGGACAGACGGCGCGGCGAATACACCTTC. It is translated as CSASFPDRRRGEYTF.